This TCR beta chain derives from a study of T cell repertoires in cytomegalovirus infection. Study-wide background: HLA-B-restricted CMV epitopes that are well studied were used alongside recently identified HLA-C-restricted ones.

This clonotype was seen repeatedly, ten times or more. Its specificity is not known. TCRdb analysed the reads with MiXCR anew, one entry per CDR3 protein. The table records around 140,000 distinct CDR3 sequences, 32% of them present only once. This CDR3 region has 16 residues. Germline V gives CDR1 SGHVS, CDR2 FQNEAQ. The V end lost 0 bases, the J end lost 8 bases, and 17 bases lay between the germline ends. The source is a human donor in good health (CMV status not recorded). Some clones in this sample may be carry-over from other donors' samples. The V call is TRBV7-8, the J call TRBJ2-1; the D gene is possibly TRBD2 (6 bases). The sample in question was CD8+ T cells from cultured PBMCs, obtained from culture after CMV antigen stimulation. In DNA form, the CDR3 reads TGTGCCAGCAGCTTAGCGGGACTTACATTGGGGGATGAGCAGTTCTTC. Translating gives CASSLAGLTLGDEQFF.